The present T cell receptor (beta chain) was sequenced within a study of T cells in Graves' hyperthyroidism and ophthalmopathy. TCR beta CDR3 regions were amplified from RNA transcripts. Using the HTBI primer set, a first-round RT-PCR was run on the TCR CDR3. In TCRdb, the multiplex PCR reads were re-called with MiXCR into one record per CDR3 protein. The table has 300,000 to 500,000 distinct CDR3 sequences, about an eighth seen once. Deletions cut 4 bases from V and 6 bases from J, with 17 bases between. The CDR3 contains 14 residues. The germline gives CDR1 SGHRS, CDR2 YFSETQ. Clinical symptoms, serum thyroxine and TRAb, thyroid ultrasound and orbital computed tomography together formed the diagnostic basis.

Sequencing used blood. The sequence was obtained from a man between 50 and 59 years old with Graves' ophthalmopathy. The genes are TRBV5-1 and TRBJ2-7; D might be TRBD2 (5 bases). CDR3 protein: CASSTLGIAGEQYF. The CDR3 DNA sequence: TGCGCCAGCAGCACCCTCGGGATCGCGGGCGAGCAGTACTTC.